This entry is about one T cell receptor (beta chain). CDR3 length: 14 amino acids. Trimming removed 5 bases from V and 6 bases from J; junction bases left unmatched: 7. Germline CDR1 reads MDHEN; CDR2 reads SYDVKM. This specimen comes from a study of blood T cell repertoires in COVID-19. Method: immunoSEQ multiplex PCR; TCRdb's copy keeps in-frame clones and lacks some. The data contain roughly 260,000 clones, around 92% of them seen just once; the ten biggest clones take up under 3%. The chain employs TRBV28 and TRBJ1-5, with 7 nucleotides matching TRBD1. Sequenced material: peripheral blood. The source is a person aged 18 to 35 with COVID-19, enrolled during active disease. The CDR3 sequence is CASSTGDGPQPQHF. The CDR3 nucleotides read TGTGCCAGCAGTACAGGGGATGGGCCTCAGCCCCAGCATTTT.